Each of the 6 T cell receptor beta chains below was sequenced from the same sample in a study of breast tumors, draining lymph nodes, adjacent tissues. Breast cancer patients provided tissue from their axillary draining lymph nodes. TCRdb reanalysed the multiplex PCR reads using MiXCR and keeps one entry per CDR3 protein. The sample consists of approximately 90,000 distinct CDR3 sequences, over 25% of them appearing once. Sequencing was done on a sample of axillary lymph node tissue. The receptor source for this set is a female donor with breast cancer. Some clones in this sample may be carry-over from other donors' samples.

This clonotype was picked up a small number of times. The gene calls are TRBV3-1 and TRBJ2-3, with D maybe TRBD2 (5 bases). The CDR3 totals 15 residues. V lost 0 bases to trimming and J lost 2 bases, with 9 bases between them. CDR1 and CDR2 from the germline V gene are LGHDT and YNNKEL (reference sequence). CDR3 sequence reads: CASSQDRGYTDTQYF. For the CDR3, the DNA is TGTGCCAGCAGCCAAGATCGGGGATACACAGATACGCAGTATTTT.

The chain joins TRBV19 to TRBJ1-1; no clear D. Trimming took 7 bases from V and 7 from J, leaving 16 bases between them. Germline loops: CDR1 LNHDA, CDR2 SQIVND (reference sequence). This CDR3 has 13 amino acids. CDR3 sequence reads: CASTSDGANEAFF. In DNA form, the CDR3 reads TGTGCCAGTACCTCGGATGGAGCTAATGAAGCTTTCTTT.

Notes on this clonotype: No conserved phenylalanine or tryptophan is present at the end of the CDR3, so a read error is the likely explanation. The V call is TRBV7-9, the J call TRBJ1-2; D perhaps matches TRBD1 (6 bases). V was cut by 1 base and J by 8 bases, with 14 bases left in between. This CDR3 has 14 residues. Germline CDR1 and CDR2: SEHNR and FQNEAQ (reference sequence). The CDR3 nucleotides read TGTGCCAGCAGCTTAGGGTACAGGGCTCTCGGCTACACCATC. This encodes CASSLGYRALGYTI.

The sample holds many counts of this clonotype. The rearrangement uses TRBV4-2 and TRBJ1-2, with TRBD1 matching over 10 bases. Germline assignment: CDR1 LGHNA and CDR2 YNFKEQ. The V gene end was trimmed by 1 base and the J gene end by 7 bases; junction bases not matched to a gene: 3. The CDR3 extends over 14 amino acids. The CDR3 DNA is TGTGCCAGCAGCCAAGGACAGGGGGCGTCTGGCTACACCTTC. Its translation is CASSQGQGASGYTF.

This clonotype has a count of ten or more. The chain joins TRBV7-2 to TRBJ2-5; the match to TRBD1 covers 10 bases. CDR3 length: 13 amino acids. Germline V CDR1 and CDR2: SGHTA, FQGNSA. After removal of 4 bases from V and 10 bases from J, the junction contained 6 bases not matched to a gene. The CDR3 loop reads CASSSAGTGDQYF. DNA of the CDR3: TGTGCCAGCAGCTCCGCCGGGACAGGGGACCAGTACTTC.

This clonotype has ten or more counts. This chain connects TRBV24-1 to TRBJ2-2, with D maybe TRBD2 (5 bases). This CDR3 is built from 15 residues. Trimming took off 4 bases at V and 9 bases at J, with 17 bases between the two ends. Germline V gene sequence: CDR1 KGHDR, CDR2 SFDVKD. CDR3 region: CATSENPGSGRELFF. DNA for the CDR3: TGTGCCACCAGTGAGAACCCAGGCAGCGGTCGGGAGCTGTTTTTT.